One T cell receptor (beta chain) is described in this entry. Recruited during active infection, patients (from Seattle) were subsequently followed longitudinally. This entry is derived from a study of blood T cell repertoires in COVID-19. This CDR3 is built from 14 residues. The V end was cut by 2 bases, the J end by 6 bases, with 10 bases between. Germline values: CDR1 KGHDR, CDR2 SFDVKD. Profiling relied on immunoSEQ multiplex PCR, and the TCRdb table lists in-frame clones only, not all of them. Found here are approximately 200,000 clones, roughly 80% of them singletons; the top ten hold over 6.5%. The sequence came from a woman aged 80 or over with COVID-19, enrolled during active disease. Material: peripheral blood. The chain carries TRBV24-1 and TRBJ1-5, with D perhaps TRBD1 (5 bases). CDR3 amino acids: CATSDSGMGQPQHF. DNA of the CDR3: TGTGCCACCAGTGATTCAGGGATGGGTCAGCCCCAGCATTTT.